This T cell receptor (beta chain) was found in a study of human T cells and chemical hapten exposure (dated by TCRdb to 2020 to 2022). Context from the whole study: For sensitization, 2% DPC in acetone was applied to a roughly 2 cm by roughly 2 cm area of upper inner arm skin. Blood samples were taken from patients before sensitization (week 0) and at 2, 6 and about 24 weeks after DPC sensitization. Blood for TCR sequencing was provided by twenty-nine alopecia patients at one to four time points (pre-sensitization, 2, 6 and 24 weeks). The patient cohort, mostly female, included alopecia areata with under or over 50% scalp involvement, alopecia totalis and alopecia universalis. Patients additionally received weekly therapeutic DPC doses to the scalp throughout the approximately 24-week study period. Patch testing was done on the upper back using Finn chambers containing 0.01% DPC, and results were scored after 6 days according to International Contact Dermatitis Research Group standards. Peripheral blood TCR repertoire changes were tracked in vivo in alopecia patients during primary and secondary sensitization to the hapten diphenylcyclopropenone (DPC). The libraries were sequenced as a pool, and the TCR yield per sample differed mostly because of small variations in library volumes within the pool.

Explained via the paper, the time point label denotes: pre-sensitization, week 0. What the treatment or condition label conveys for this sample: therapeutic diphenylcyclopropenone sensitization with weekly scalp DPC. Blood at each patch-test visit was drawn before the patch test was applied. To be eligible, patients had to be aged 18 to 70, diagnosed with alopecia and judged suitable for DPC therapy, while pregnant patients were excluded. Total RNA was extracted from unfractionated whole blood that had been collected in Tempus Blood RNA tubes. Results and caveats for the whole study, not just this receptor: Compared with pre-sensitization or healthy control sets, expanded TCRs formed significantly more large CDR3 similarity clusters, which is consistent with antigen-driven responses. Repeated subsampling changed both the strength of the expansion versus patch-test correlation and the threshold at which the correlation became significant. DPC sensitization did not change the number of TCRs with a frequency above 1 in 1000, and there was no evidence of changes in global repertoire structure. Patch test score was positively correlated with the number of PT1 expanded TCRs, with significance at thresholds 8, 16 and 32 but not at 4. Because all patients had alopecia, a presumed autoimmune disease, the immune response of the patients might differ from that of healthy individuals.

The library was obtained by RACE. Sequencing was carried out with a NextSeq 500. Library preparation attached unique molecular identifiers to individual cDNA molecules for quantitative, reproducible TCR counting. From each blood RNA sample, both TCR alpha and TCR beta chains were sequenced. Turning to the authors' computational methods: Samples had a median of roughly 91,000 TCRs, with a range from roughly 23,224 to 700,000. The Decombinator software suite was used to annotate the V, J and CDR3 of the TCR reads. For PS versus PT1 abundance plots, all samples were subsampled to the same number of TCRs (28,000). Expanded TCRs were defined as absent before sensitization and observed at least eight times at the 2-week time point. Through fastp at Q25 and MiXCR, TCRdb rebuilt clones from the public reads, retaining in-frame beta chains. Identical CDR3 protein sequences are pooled into one entry, listed with their most common genes and DNA. TCRdb, not the original authors, processed these V and J calls. Present in this sample are some 360,000 distinct CDR3 sequences, 4% to 6% of which were seen just once. The ten largest clones take up 2.6% of the sample.

The germline ends are 13 bases apart after V is trimmed by 1 base and J by 2 bases. The CDR3 has 16 amino acids, counting the end cysteine and phenylalanine. Only the CDR3 DNA stays, 48 bases, in frame from base 1. CDR1 is given as SGHNT and CDR2 as YYREEE, both from the germline V gene (reference sequence). On this clonotype: Its antigen has not been determined. Per-base quality was not reported, and no clone a single base away is much larger than it.

Sequencing used whole blood, obtained in connection with sensitization to the hapten diphenylcyclopropenone (DPC). This TCR was sampled from a woman aged 50 to 65 with alopecia areata. Some clones in this sample may be carry-over from other donors' samples. Recombination joined TRBV5-4 with TRBJ1-3, with a tentative D gene TRBD1 over 5 matching bases. The bases read TGTGCCAGCAGCTTGTTCGGGACTGCTACTGGAAACACCATATATTTT. This encodes CASSLFGTATGNTIYF.